The 3 T cell receptor beta chains below were found in one sample sequenced in a study of blood T cell repertoires in COVID-19 (dated by TCRdb to the early 2020s). Libraries were prepared through the immunoSEQ multiplex PCR assay. TCRdb carries this immuneACCESS record with in-frame sequences only. Its versions omit some clonotypes, under half of them owing to an unresolved V gene in the studies checked, with the rest unexplained. Recorded for this sample are 250,000 to 350,000 clones; 85% to 90% of them occurred a single time. The ten top clones hold 10% to 12% of the sample. Input material: peripheral blood. Source of these receptors: a woman aged 25 to 39 with COVID-19, enrolled during active disease.

This rearrangement joins TRBV5-1 to TRBJ2-7, with a tentative D call TRBD1 (6 bases). This CDR3 spans 14 amino acids. CDR1 is SGHRS and CDR2 is YFSETQ in the germline V gene. V was pared by 2 bases and J by 6 bases, with 15 bases between. The CDR3 DNA reads TGCGCCAGCAGCTTACAACAGGGTGTGCCCGAGCAGTACTTC. Amino acid sequence: CASSLQQGVPEQYF. Looking up the rest from reference TRBV5-1 and TRBJ2-7 gives the full variable domain: KAGVTQTPRYLIKTRGQQVTLSCSPISGHRSVSWYQQTPGQGLQFLFEYFSETQRNKGNFPGRFSGRQFSNSRSEMNVSTLELGDSALYLCASSLQQGVPEQYFGPGTRLTVT.

Concerning this clone itself: The junction departs from germline at one end; a sequencing error may be responsible. This rearrangement joins TRBV4-1 to TRBJ1-4; TRBD1 agrees at 9 bases. The CDR3 is 13 residues long. Germline V lookup: CDR1 MGHRA, CDR2 YSYEKL. This CDR3 is CASRLRDREKLFF. The CDR3 nucleotides read TGCGCCAGCCGACTCCGGGACAGGGAAAAACTTTTTTTT.

This chain joins TRBV5-1 and TRBJ1-4; D is perhaps TRBD1 (5 bases). V dropped 4 bases and J dropped 4 bases, with 14 bases sitting between them. The V gene's germline CDR1 is SGHRS and CDR2 YFSETQ. The CDR3 runs to 15 residues. This CDR3 reads CASSPSRGFNEKLFF. As DNA, the CDR3 is TGCGCCAGCAGCCCCTCTAGGGGCTTTAATGAAAAACTGTTTTTT.